Each of the 9 T cell receptor beta chains below was sequenced from the same sample in a study of shared clonotypes between healthy human individuals. TCRdb keeps only in-frame clones here, not all; method: immunoSEQ multiplex PCR. The sample yields 600,000 to 800,000 clones, 72% seen once. The sequencing sample was made of memory CD4+ T cells sorted from blood. Subset noted: CD45RA-negative fraction. The source of these receptors is a woman aged 25 to 39 in good health.

This chain links TRBV27 with TRBJ2-2; the match to TRBD2 covers 9 bases. The CDR3 consists of 17 residues. Trimming at V came to 1 base and at J to 5 bases, leaving 8 bases not matched to a gene. Germline CDR1 reads MNHEY; CDR2 reads SMNVEV (reference sequence). CDR3: CASSLLFSGRVTGELFF. DNA for the CDR3: TGTGCCAGCAGTTTATTATTTAGCGGGAGAGTGACCGGGGAGCTGTTTTTT.

J is TRBJ2-4 and V is TRBV21-1; no check of the table's D call, TRBD2, against the DNA was made. TRBV21-1 is designated a pseudogene. The CDR3 is made up of 16 amino acids. The CDR3 DNA is TGTGCCAGCAGCAAAGATGGTAGCGGGAGCGGGAACATTCAGTACTTC. This gives the protein CASSKDGSGSGNIQYF.

This clone has a single count. This sequence joins TRBV9 and TRBJ2-1; D might be TRBD2 (5 bases). This CDR3 is 12 amino acids long. V lost 3 bases to trimming and J lost 10 bases, with 11 bases between them. The germline gives CDR1 SGDLS, CDR2 YYNGEE. The CDR3 sequence is CASSANRGEQFF. The CDR3 DNA sequence: TGTGCCAGCAGCGCGAACCGAGGGGAGCAGTTCTTC.

V usage is TRBV19 and J usage is TRBJ2-3; 8 bases line up with TRBD2. CDR1 and CDR2 from the germline V gene are LNHDA and SQIVND (reference sequence). This CDR3 is built from 14 residues. The V and J ends lost 10 bases and 5 bases, in that order; junction bases with no gene match: 11. The CDR3 DNA is TGTGCCACCGCAGAGGGACTAGTATTAGATACGCAGTATTTT. Protein product: CATAEGLVLDTQYF.

This clone occurred a few times. The chain recombines TRBV2 with TRBJ1-1; D is perhaps TRBD1 (5 bases). V was cut by 6 bases and J by 5 bases, with 19 bases left in between. CDR3 size: 15 residues. CDR1 and CDR2 from the germline V gene are SNHLY and FYNNEI. The CDR3 spells CASSLRDPRETEAFF. The CDR3 region has the DNA TGTGCCAGCAGCCTCCGGGACCCCCGAGAGACTGAAGCTTTCTTT.

The chain uses TRBV7-9 and TRBJ2-7; 7 bases map to TRBD1. In germline, CDR1 is SEHNR, CDR2 FQNEAQ (reference sequence). V lost 5 bases to trimming and J lost 1 base; unmatched junction nucleotides: 14. The CDR3 has 17 amino acids. This CDR3 reads CASSPLSPTGMSYEQYF. The CDR3 nucleotides are TGTGCCAGCAGCCCCCTTTCCCCGACAGGGATGTCCTACGAGCAGTACTTC.

This clone occurred once. The J gene is TRBJ2-1, the V gene TRBV19; 15 bases match TRBD2. This CDR3 has 20 residues. Germline V gene sequence: CDR1 LNHDA, CDR2 SQIVND (reference sequence). The trim removed 5 bases at V and 4 bases at J, leaving 15 bases unmatched. The CDR3 DNA is TGTGCCAGTAGTGTCTCCCCCGGACTAGCGGGAGGGACCCTATACAATGAGCAGTTCTTC. Residues: CASSVSPGLAGGTLYNEQFF.

In its sample, this clone was seen a few times. Other nucleotide sequences from this sample produce the same CDR3. This rearrangement joins TRBV5-1 to TRBJ2-1, with 7 bases lining up with TRBD1. This CDR3 is built from 15 residues. Unmatched junction bases numbered 1, after V lost 0 bases and J lost 1 base. CDR1 and CDR2 (germline): SGHRS, YFSETQ. Written as DNA, the CDR3 is TGCGCCAGCAGCTTGGACAGGGGTTCCTACAATGAGCAGTTCTTC. Translating gives CASSLDRGSYNEQFF.

The chain carries TRBV6-6 and TRBJ2-7; TRBD2 agrees at 9 bases. Germline V lookup: CDR1 MNHNY, CDR2 SVGAGI (reference sequence). V shed 5 bases, J shed 9 bases, and the junction held 17 bases outside the gene matches. CDR3 length equals 16 residues. CDR3 protein: CASSGAPGLATLGQYF. As DNA, the CDR3 is TGTGCCAGCAGTGGGGCTCCGGGACTAGCCACTCTTGGGCAGTACTTC.